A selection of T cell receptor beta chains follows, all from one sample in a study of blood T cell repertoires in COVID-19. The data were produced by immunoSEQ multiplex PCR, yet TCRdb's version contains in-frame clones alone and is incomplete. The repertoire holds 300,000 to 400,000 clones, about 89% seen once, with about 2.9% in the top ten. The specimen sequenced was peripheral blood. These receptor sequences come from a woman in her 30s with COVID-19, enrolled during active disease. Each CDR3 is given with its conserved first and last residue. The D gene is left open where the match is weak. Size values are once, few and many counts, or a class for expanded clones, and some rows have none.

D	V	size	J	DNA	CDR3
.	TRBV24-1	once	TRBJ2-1	TGTGCCACCAGTGATTCCGGGACTCCCACCTACAATGAGCAGTTCTTC	CATSDSGTPTYNEQFF
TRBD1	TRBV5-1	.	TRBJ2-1	TGCGCCAGCAGCCCGGGACAGGGACCCTACAATGAGCAGTTCTTC	CASSPGQGPYNEQFF
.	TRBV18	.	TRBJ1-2	TGTGCCAGCTCACCGAATGGAGCACTCGGCTACACCTTC	CASSPNGALGYTF
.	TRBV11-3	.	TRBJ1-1	TGTGCCAGCAGCCCAGGGGTGAACACTGAAGCTTTCTTT	CASSPGVNTEAFF
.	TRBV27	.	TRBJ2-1	TGTGCCAGCAGGGGAACGAAGAGGGCCTACAATGAGCAGTTCTTC	CASRGTKRAYNEQFF
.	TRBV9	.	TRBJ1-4	TGTGCCAGCAGCGCCGGGAGGGTTCTTAATGAAAAACTGTTTTTT	CASSAGRVLNEKLFF
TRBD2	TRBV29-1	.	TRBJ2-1	TGCAGCGTCCCGAGCGGGAGGAAATACAATGAGCAGTTCTTC	CSVPSGRKYNEQFF
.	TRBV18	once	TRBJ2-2	TGTGCCAGCTCACTCCCGCGGGGGCAGCGTGGGCAGCTGTTTTTT	CASSLPRGQRGQLFF
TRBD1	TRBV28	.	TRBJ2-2	TGTGCCAGCAGTTTGTTTGAGGGGGCAAACACCGGGGAGCTGTTTTTT	CASSLFEGANTGELFF
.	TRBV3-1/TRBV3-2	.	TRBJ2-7	TGTGCCAGCAGCCAAGAAGAACAGGCCTACGAGCAGTACTTC	CASSQEEQAYEQYF
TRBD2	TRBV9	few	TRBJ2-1	TGTGCCAGCAGCCCGGCTAGCGGGAGGGCCCGTTACAATGAGCAGTTCTTC	CASSPASGRARYNEQFF
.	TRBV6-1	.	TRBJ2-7	TGTGCCAGCAGTGATACAGGGCGCCCTACACTCTACGAGCAGTACTTC	CASSDTGRPTLYEQYF
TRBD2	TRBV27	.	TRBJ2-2	TGTGCCAGCACCTTACTAGCGGGAGGGCCTACCGGCGGGGAGCTGTTTTTT	CASTLLAGGPTGGELFF